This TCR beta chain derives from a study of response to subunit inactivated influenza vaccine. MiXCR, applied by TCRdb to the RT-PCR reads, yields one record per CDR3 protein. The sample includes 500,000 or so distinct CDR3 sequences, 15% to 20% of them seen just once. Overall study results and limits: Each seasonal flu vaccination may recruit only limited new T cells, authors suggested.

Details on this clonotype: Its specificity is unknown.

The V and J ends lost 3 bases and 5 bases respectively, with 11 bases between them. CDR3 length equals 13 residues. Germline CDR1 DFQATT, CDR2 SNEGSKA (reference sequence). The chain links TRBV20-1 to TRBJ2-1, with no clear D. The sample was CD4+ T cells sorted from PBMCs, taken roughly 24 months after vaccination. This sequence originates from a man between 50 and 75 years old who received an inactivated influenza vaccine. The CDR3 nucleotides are TGCAGTGCTAGCCCCGCCAGGAACAATGAGCAGTTCTTC. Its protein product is CSASPARNNEQFF.